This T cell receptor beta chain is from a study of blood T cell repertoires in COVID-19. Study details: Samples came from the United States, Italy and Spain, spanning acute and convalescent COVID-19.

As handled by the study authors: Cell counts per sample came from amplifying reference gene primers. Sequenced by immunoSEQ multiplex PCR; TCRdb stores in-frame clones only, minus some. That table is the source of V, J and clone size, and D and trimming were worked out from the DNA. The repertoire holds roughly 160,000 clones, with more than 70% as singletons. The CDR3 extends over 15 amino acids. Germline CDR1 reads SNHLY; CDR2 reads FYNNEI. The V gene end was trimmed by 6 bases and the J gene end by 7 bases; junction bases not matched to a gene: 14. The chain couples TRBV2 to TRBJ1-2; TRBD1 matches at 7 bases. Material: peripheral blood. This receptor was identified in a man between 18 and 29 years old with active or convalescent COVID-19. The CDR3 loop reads CASRVEGAGGRGYTF. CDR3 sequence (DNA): TGTGCCAGCAGGGTCGAGGGGGCAGGGGGACGTGGCTACACCTTC.